Presented here are 16 T cell receptor beta chains from one specimen sequenced in a study of regulatory T cells in long-lasting Graves disease. TCR beta libraries were built with iRepertoire HTBI primers and Arm-PCR of CDR3 regions. In TCRdb, the multiplex PCR reads were re-called with MiXCR into one record per CDR3 protein. The top ten clones hold roughly 9.7% of a sample with 530,000 or so distinct CDR3 sequences, about 14% of them seen once. Specified time point: newly diagnosed GD, antithyroid drugs for less than 3 months. Generation of the TCR library employed RNA extracted from PBMCs. The sample was also reused in another study, on T cells in Graves' hyperthyroidism and ophthalmopathy.

The sample in question was peripheral blood mononuclear cells (PBMCs), obtained at new diagnosis, from a patient treated with antithyroid drugs. Receptor source: a man aged 30-40 years with Graves disease.

This clonotype was seen ten or more times. The V gene is TRBV27, the J gene TRBJ2-7; 11 bases agree with TRBD1. Per germline, CDR1 MNHEY and CDR2 SMNVEV (reference sequence). Trimming cost V 5 bases and J 2 bases; bases outside gene matches: 8. The CDR3 loop spans 16 amino acids. The CDR3 loop reads CASSPRTGGGPYEQYF. Here the CDR3 DNA reads TGTGCCAGCAGTCCTCGGACAGGGGGCGGCCCCTACGAGCAGTACTTC.

The table lists this clonotype with many counts. The rearrangement joins TRBV3-1 to TRBJ2-1, with 11 bases fitting TRBD2. Germline values: CDR1 LGHDT, CDR2 YNNKEL (reference sequence). The length of the CDR3 is 15 residues. Unmatched junction bases numbered 6, after V lost 3 bases and J lost 8 bases. This chain's CDR3 is CASSHGTSGGYEQFF. The CDR3 nucleotides read TGTGCCAGCAGCCATGGGACTAGCGGAGGATATGAGCAGTTCTTC.

This clonotype has a count of ten or more. The genes are TRBV29-1 and TRBJ2-7; the match to TRBD2 covers 9 bases. Per germline, CDR1 SQVTM and CDR2 ANQGSEA. This CDR3 region has 16 residues. After removal of 4 bases from V and 5 bases from J, the junction contained 15 bases not matched to a gene. The CDR3 spells CSVGPGGSGGLHEQYF. DNA for the CDR3: TGCAGCGTTGGCCCCGGGGGTAGCGGGGGTCTGCACGAGCAGTACTTC.

J is TRBJ2-5 and V is TRBV11-3; 10 positions agree with TRBD2. Germline V gene sequence: CDR1 SGHNT, CDR2 YENEEA. The length of the CDR3 is 14 residues. Unmatched junction bases numbered 10, after V lost 8 bases and J lost 7 bases. CDR3 DNA: TGTGCCAGCGTCGGGCCCGAGCGGGAGGGGACCCAGTACTTC. Translating it yields CASVGPEREGTQYF.

This clonotype was counted a few times. The chain uses TRBV18 and TRBJ2-1; D might be TRBD2 (6 bases). The V end was cut by 6 bases, the J end by 5 bases, with 20 bases between. CDR1 is KGHSH, CDR2 LQKENI, per germline. This CDR3 comprises 16 residues. The CDR3 spells CASSLLDARTNNEQFF. The CDR3 DNA sequence: TGTGCCAGCTCCCTTCTGGACGCCAGGACTAACAATGAGCAGTTCTTC.

This clonotype was seen many times. The rearrangement links TRBV10-1 to TRBJ1-2, with a tentative D call TRBD1 (5 bases). The ends were cut back, 8 bases at V and 3 bases at J, with 10 bases in the middle. Germline V gene lookup returns CDR1 WNHNN and CDR2 SYGVQD (reference sequence). The CDR3 extends over 12 amino acids. This CDR3 reads CASGMTDYGYTF. The CDR3 DNA reads TGCGCCAGCGGAATGACAGACTATGGCTACACCTTC.

This chain connects TRBV4-2 to TRBJ2-3; 12 positions agree with TRBD2. CDR3 length: 17 residues. The ends lost 1 base at V and 6 bases at J; junction bases unmatched: 8. Germline values: CDR1 LGHNA, CDR2 YNFKEQ. CDR3 region: CASSQGLLAGGGDTQYF. In DNA form, the CDR3 reads TGTGCCAGCAGCCAAGGCCTACTAGCGGGAGGAGGGGATACGCAGTATTTT.

This clonotype has at least ten counts. The J gene is TRBJ2-2, the V gene TRBV5-1; possibly TRBD1 for D (5 bases). V was clipped by 3 bases and J by 0 bases, with 6 bases between them. From germline, CDR1 is SGHRS and CDR2 YFSETQ. The CDR3 length is 14 residues. CDR3 protein: CASSSTANTGELFF. CDR3 DNA sequence: TGCGCCAGCAGCTCGACAGCGAACACCGGGGAGCTGTTTTTT.

This clonotype has at least ten counts. The chain couples TRBV7-9 to TRBJ2-7; 11 bases line up with TRBD2. There are 14 residues in the CDR3. Germline V gene data show CDR1 as SEHNR and CDR2 as FQNEAQ (reference sequence). V trimming: 5 bases; J trimming: 2 bases; junction bases outside the gene matches: 2. The CDR3 sequence is CASSKGLAAYEQYF. The CDR3 DNA is TGTGCCAGCAGCAAGGGACTAGCGGCCTACGAGCAGTACTTC.

Many counts were recorded for this clonotype. V and J are TRBV18 and TRBJ2-1, with D perhaps matching TRBD2 (6 bases). Germline values: CDR1 KGHSH, CDR2 LQKENI. Deletions cut 6 bases from V and 4 bases from J, with 13 bases between. The CDR3 loop spans 14 amino acids. The chain's CDR3 is CASSSNRGYNEQFF. CDR3 DNA sequence: TGTGCCAGCTCGTCGAACCGGGGGTACAATGAGCAGTTCTTC.

This clonotype has a count of ten or more. The chain employs TRBV14 and TRBJ2-1, with 8 bases matching TRBD1. Germline V CDR1 and CDR2: SGHDN, FVKESK. V dropped 4 bases and J dropped 10; count of bases not matched to a gene: 9. This CDR3 spans 14 amino acids. The CDR3 DNA reads TGTGCCAGCAGCCTTCAGGGGGCCCTGGACGAGCAGTTCTTC. It specifies CASSLQGALDEQFF.

The V gene is TRBV10-3, the J gene TRBJ2-1, with D unresolved. The V end was cut by 0 bases, the J end by 9 bases, with 15 bases between. The germline V gene encodes CDR1 ENHRY and CDR2 SYGVKD. The CDR3 covers 15 residues. CDR3 region: CAISESSIGLSEQFF. The CDR3 region has the DNA TGTGCCATCAGTGAGTCGAGTATAGGGCTGAGTGAGCAGTTCTTC.

Many counts were recorded for this clonotype. The rearrangement uses TRBV11-3 and TRBJ1-1; D unclear. Trimming pared 6 bases from V and 10 bases from J, leaving 15 bases between. Germline CDR1 reads SGHNT; CDR2 reads YENEEA. CDR3 length: 12 residues. CDR3 protein: CASRAPRVLAFF. CDR3 nucleotide sequence: TGTGCCAGCAGAGCCCCAAGGGTCTTAGCTTTCTTT.

This clonotype was counted at least ten times. The chain joins TRBV29-1 to TRBJ2-3; 7 positions match TRBD2. The length of the CDR3 is 15 residues. With 4 bases clipped from V and 2 bases from J, the junction kept 9 bases outside the gene matches. Germline CDR1 reads SQVTM; CDR2 reads ANQGSEA. The CDR3, as DNA: TGCAGCGTTGGGTCGGCTAGCGGATCCACAGATACGCAGTATTTT. It codes for CSVGSASGSTDTQYF.

This clonotype was recorded many times. The CDR3 sequence: CSAREPQAHGEQFF. The CDR3 DNA is TGCAGTGCTAGAGAACCTCAGGCTCATGGTGAGCAGTTCTTC. The chain uses TRBV20-1 and TRBJ2-1; D not certain. The CDR3 loop spans 14 amino acids. Germline values: CDR1 DFQATT, CDR2 SNEGSKA (reference sequence). Deletions cut 0 bases from V and 9 bases from J, with 15 bases between.

This clonotype has ten or more counts. V is TRBV6-1 and J is TRBJ1-2; tentative D call: TRBD1 (5 bases). V was trimmed by 3 bases and J by 8 bases, leaving 10 bases between them. Germline loops: CDR1 MNHNS, CDR2 SASEGT. The CDR3 consists of 12 residues. CDR3 residues: CASSEGTGGYTF. The CDR3 DNA follows: TGTGCCAGCAGTGAGGGGACGGGGGGCTACACCTTC.